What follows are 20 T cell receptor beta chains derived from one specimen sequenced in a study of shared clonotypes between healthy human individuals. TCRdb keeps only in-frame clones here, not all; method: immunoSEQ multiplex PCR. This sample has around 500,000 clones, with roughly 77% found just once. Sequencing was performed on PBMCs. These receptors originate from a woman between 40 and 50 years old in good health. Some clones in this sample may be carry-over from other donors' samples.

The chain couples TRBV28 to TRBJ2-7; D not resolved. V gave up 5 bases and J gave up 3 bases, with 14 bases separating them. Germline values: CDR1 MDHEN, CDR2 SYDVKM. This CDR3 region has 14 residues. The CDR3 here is CASSTLGSFYEQYF. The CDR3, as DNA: TGTGCCAGCAGTACCCTCGGGTCCTTCTACGAGCAGTACTTC. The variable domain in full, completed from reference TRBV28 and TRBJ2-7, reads DVKVTQSSRYLVKRTGEKVFLECVQDMDHENMFWYRQDPGLGLRLIYFSYDVKMKEKGDIPEGYSVSREKKERFSLILESASTNQTSMYLCASSTLGSFYEQYFGPGTRLTVT.

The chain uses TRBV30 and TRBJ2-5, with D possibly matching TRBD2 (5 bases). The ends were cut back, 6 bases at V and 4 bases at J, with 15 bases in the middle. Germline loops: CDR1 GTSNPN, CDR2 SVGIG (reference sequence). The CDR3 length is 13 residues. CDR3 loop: CACRPVGRETQYF. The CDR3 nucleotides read TGTGCCTGTCGCCCCGTGGGGAGAGAGACCCAGTACTTC.

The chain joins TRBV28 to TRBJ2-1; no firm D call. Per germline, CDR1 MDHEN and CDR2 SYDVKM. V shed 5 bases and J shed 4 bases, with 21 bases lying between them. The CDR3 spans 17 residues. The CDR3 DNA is TGTGCCAGCAGTCCTCCTCGGTGGCGGACCTTATACAATGAGCAGTTCTTC. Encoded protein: CASSPPRWRTLYNEQFF.

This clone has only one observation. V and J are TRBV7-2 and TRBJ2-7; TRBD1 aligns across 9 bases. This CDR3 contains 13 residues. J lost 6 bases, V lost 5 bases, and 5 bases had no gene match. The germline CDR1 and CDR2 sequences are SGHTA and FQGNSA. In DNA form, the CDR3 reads TGTGCCAGCAGCGCGGGACAGGGACTCGAGCAGTACTTC. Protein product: CASSAGQGLEQYF.

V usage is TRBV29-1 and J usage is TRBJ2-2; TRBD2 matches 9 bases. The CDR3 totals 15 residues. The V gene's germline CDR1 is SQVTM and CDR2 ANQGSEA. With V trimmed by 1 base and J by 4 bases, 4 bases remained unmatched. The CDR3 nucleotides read TGCAGCGTTGAAGGCCAAGCGGGAGGCACCGGGGAGCTGTTTTTT. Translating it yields CSVEGQAGGTGELFF.

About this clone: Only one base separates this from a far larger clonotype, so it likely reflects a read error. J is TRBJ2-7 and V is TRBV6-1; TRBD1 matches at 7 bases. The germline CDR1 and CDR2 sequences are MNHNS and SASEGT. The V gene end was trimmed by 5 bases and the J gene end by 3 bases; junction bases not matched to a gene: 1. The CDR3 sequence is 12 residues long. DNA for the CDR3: TGTGCCAGCAGTCGACAGGGCTACGAGCAGTACTTC. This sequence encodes CASSRQGYEQYF.

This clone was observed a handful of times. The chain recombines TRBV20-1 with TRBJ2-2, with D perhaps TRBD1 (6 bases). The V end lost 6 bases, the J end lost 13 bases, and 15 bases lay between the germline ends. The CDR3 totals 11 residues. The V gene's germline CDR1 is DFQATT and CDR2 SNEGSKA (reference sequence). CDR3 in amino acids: CSARTAGGLFF. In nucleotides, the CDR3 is TGCAGTGCCCGGACAGCCGGCGGGCTGTTTTTT.

For the CDR3, the DNA is TGTGCCAGCAGCTTAAAGTCCAGCACCGGGGAGCTGTTTTTT. It specifies CASSLKSSTGELFF. J is TRBJ2-2 and V is TRBV7-3; D unresolved. CDR1 SGHTA and CDR2 FQGTGA come from the germline V gene. The CDR3 totals 14 residues. Trimming stripped 1 base from V and 4 bases from J, with 7 bases between.

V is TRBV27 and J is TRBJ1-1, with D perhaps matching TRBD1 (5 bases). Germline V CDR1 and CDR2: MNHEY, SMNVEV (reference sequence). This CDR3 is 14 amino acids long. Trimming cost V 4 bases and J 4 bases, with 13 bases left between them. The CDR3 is CASSSIRVGTEAFF. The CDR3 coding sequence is TGTGCCAGCAGTTCGATCAGGGTAGGCACTGAAGCTTTCTTT.

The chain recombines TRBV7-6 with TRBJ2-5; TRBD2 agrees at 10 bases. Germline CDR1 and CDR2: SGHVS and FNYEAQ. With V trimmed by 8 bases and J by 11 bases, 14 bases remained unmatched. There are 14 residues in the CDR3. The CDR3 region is CASGSGRPTGEQYF. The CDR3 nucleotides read TGTGCCAGCGGTAGCGGGAGGCCCACGGGGGAGCAGTACTTC.

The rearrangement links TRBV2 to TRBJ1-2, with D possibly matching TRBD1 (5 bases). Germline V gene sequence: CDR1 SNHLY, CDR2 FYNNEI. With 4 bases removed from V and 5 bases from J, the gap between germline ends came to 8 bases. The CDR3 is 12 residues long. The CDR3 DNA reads TGTGCCAGCAGTGGGGACGGGTATGGCTACACCTTC. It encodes CASSGDGYGYTF.

The CDR3 here is CASSFSPLSDTQYF. The CDR3 DNA is TGTGCCAGCAGTTTCTCTCCCCTTTCAGATACGCAGTATTTT. The chain joins TRBV28 to TRBJ2-3; D not certain. With 3 bases removed from V and 4 bases from J, the gap between germline ends came to 11 bases. Germline-derived CDR1 and CDR2 are MDHEN and SYDVKM. This CDR3 spans 14 amino acids. The whole variable domain, remainder taken from reference TRBV28 and TRBJ2-3, is DVKVTQSSRYLVKRTGEKVFLECVQDMDHENMFWYRQDPGLGLRLIYFSYDVKMKEKGDIPEGYSVSREKKERFSLILESASTNQTSMYLCASSFSPLSDTQYFGPGTRLTVL.

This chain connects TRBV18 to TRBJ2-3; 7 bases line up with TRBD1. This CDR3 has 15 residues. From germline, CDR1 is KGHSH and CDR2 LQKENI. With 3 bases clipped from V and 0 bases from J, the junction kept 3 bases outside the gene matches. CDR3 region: CASSPDRTSTDTQYF. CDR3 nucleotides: TGTGCCAGCTCACCGGACAGGACTAGCACAGATACGCAGTATTTT.

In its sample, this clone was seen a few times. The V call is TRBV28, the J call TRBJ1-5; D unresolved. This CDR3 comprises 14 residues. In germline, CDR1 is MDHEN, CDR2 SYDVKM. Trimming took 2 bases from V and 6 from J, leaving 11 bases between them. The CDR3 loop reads CASSLPRRAQPQHF. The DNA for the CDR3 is TGTGCCAGCAGTTTACCGAGGCGGGCTCAGCCCCAGCATTTT.

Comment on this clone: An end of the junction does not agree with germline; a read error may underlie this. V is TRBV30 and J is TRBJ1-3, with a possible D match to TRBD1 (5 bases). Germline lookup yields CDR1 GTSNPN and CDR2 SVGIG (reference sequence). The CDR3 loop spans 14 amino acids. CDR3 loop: CAWKSGRTGNTLYF. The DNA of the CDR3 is TGTGCCTGGAAGTCGGGGCGGACTGGAAACACCCTATATTTT.

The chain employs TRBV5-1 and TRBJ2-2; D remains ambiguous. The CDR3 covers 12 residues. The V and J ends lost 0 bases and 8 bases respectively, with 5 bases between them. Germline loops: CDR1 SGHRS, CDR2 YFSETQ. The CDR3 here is CASSLGAGELFF. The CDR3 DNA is TGCGCCAGCAGCTTGGGGGCTGGGGAGCTGTTTTTT.

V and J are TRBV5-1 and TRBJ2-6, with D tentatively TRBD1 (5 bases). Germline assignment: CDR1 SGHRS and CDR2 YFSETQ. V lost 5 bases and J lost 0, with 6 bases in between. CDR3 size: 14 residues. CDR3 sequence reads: CASRQGSGANVLTF. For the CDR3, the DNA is TGCGCCAGCAGGCAGGGCTCTGGGGCCAACGTCCTGACTTTC. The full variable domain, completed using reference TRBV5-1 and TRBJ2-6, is KAGVTQTPRYLIKTRGQQVTLSCSPISGHRSVSWYQQTPGQGLQFLFEYFSETQRNKGNFPGRFSGRQFSNSRSEMNVSTLELGDSALYLCASRQGSGANVLTFGAGSRLTVL.

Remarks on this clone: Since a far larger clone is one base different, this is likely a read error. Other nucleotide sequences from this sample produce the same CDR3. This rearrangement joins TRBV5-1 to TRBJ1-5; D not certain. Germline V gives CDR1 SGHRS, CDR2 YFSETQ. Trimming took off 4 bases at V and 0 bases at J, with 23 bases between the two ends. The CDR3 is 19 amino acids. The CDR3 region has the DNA TGCGCCAGCAGCCCTCCCCAGGCCCGACCCGAGCATAGCAATCAGCCCCAGCATTTT. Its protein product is CASSPPQARPEHSNQPQHF.

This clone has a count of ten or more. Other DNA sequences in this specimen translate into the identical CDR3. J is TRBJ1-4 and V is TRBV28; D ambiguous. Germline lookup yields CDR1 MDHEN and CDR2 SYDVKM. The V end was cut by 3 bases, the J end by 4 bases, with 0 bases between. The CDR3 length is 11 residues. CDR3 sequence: CASSFNEKLFF. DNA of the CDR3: TGTGCCAGCAGTTTTAATGAAAAACTGTTTTTT. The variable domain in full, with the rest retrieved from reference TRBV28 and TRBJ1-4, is DVKVTQSSRYLVKRTGEKVFLECVQDMDHENMFWYRQDPGLGLRLIYFSYDVKMKEKGDIPEGYSVSREKKERFSLILESASTNQTSMYLCASSFNEKLFFGSGTQLSVL.

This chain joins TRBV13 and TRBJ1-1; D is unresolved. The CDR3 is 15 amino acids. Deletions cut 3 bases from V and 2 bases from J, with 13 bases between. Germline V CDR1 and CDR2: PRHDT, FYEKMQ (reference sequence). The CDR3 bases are TGTGCCAGCAGCTTGGGTGGCAGCCGAAACACTGAAGCTTTCTTT. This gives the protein CASSLGGSRNTEAFF.